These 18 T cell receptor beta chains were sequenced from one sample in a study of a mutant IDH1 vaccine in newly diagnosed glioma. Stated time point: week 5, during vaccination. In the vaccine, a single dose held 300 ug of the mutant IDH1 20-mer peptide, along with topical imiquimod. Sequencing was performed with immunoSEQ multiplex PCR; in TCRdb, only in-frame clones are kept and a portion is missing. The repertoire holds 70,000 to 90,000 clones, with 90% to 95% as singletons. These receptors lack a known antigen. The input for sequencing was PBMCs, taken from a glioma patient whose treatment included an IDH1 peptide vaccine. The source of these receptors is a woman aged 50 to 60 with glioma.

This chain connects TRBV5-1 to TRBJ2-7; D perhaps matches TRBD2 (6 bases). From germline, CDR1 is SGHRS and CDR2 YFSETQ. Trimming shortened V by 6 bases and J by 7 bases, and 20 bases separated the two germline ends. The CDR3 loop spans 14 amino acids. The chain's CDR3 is CASNLAGKSREQYF. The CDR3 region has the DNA TGCGCCAGCAACCTGGCGGGGAAGTCGAGGGAGCAGTACTTC.

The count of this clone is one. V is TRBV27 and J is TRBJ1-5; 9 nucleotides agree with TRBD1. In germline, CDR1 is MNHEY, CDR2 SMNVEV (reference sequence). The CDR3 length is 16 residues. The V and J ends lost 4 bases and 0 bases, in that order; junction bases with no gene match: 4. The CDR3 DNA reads TGTGCCAGCAGTTCCCGGACAGGGGATAGCAATCAGCCCCAGCATTTT. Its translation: CASSSRTGDSNQPQHF.

CDR3: CASRIRQGYQPQHF. DNA for the CDR3: TGTGCCAGCAGGATAAGACAGGGTTATCAGCCCCAGCATTTT. The chain links TRBV6-6 to TRBJ1-5; 7 bases are shared with TRBD1. The J segment lost 5 bases and the V segment lost 6 bases, leaving 7 bases of the junction unmatched. The length of the CDR3 is 14 residues. Germline CDR1 and CDR2: MNHNY and SVGAGI (reference sequence).

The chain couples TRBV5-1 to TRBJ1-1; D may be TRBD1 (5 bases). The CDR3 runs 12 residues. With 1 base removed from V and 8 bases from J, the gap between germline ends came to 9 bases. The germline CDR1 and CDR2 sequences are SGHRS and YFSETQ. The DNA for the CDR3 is TGCGCCAGCAGCTTGATCGGGGACGAAGCTTTCTTT. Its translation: CASSLIGDEAFF.

The DNA of the CDR3 is TGTGCCAGCAGCTTAGGAGGGCGGACCCACAATGAGCAGTTCTTC. Encoded protein: CASSLGGRTHNEQFF. The V call is TRBV7-9, the J call TRBJ2-1, with D possibly TRBD2 on 5 matching bases. V was clipped by 1 base and J by 5 bases, with 12 bases between them. Germline assignment: CDR1 SEHNR and CDR2 FQNEAQ (reference sequence). The CDR3 sequence is 15 residues long.

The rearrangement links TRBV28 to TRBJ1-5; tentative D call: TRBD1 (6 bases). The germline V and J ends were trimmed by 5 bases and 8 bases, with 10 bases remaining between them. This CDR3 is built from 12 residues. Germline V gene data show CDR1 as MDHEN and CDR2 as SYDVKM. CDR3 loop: CASSQGYEPQHF. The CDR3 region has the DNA TGTGCCAGCAGTCAGGGGTATGAGCCCCAGCATTTT.

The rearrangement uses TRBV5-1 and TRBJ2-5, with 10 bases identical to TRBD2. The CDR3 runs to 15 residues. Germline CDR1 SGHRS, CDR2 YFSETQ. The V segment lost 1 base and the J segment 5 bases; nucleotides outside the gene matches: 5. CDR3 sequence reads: CASSLMSGRAETQYF. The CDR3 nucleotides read TGCGCCAGCAGCTTGATGAGCGGGAGGGCCGAGACCCAGTACTTC. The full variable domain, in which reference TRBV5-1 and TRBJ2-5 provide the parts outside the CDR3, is KAGVTQTPRYLIKTRGQQVTLSCSPISGHRSVSWYQQTPGQGLQFLFEYFSETQRNKGNFPGRFSGRQFSNSRSEMNVSTLELGDSALYLCASSLMSGRAETQYFGPGTRLLVL.

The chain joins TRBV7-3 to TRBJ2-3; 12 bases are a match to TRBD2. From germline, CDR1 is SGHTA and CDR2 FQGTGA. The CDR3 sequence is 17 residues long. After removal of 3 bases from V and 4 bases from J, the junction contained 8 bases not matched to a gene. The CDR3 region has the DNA TGTGCCAGCAGCTTCCTAGCGGGAGGGGGAAGGGCAGATACGCAGTATTTT. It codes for CASSFLAGGGRADTQYF.

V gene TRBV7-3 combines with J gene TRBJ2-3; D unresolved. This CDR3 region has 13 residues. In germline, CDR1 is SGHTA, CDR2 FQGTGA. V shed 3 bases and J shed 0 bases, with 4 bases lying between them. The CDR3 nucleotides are TGTGCCAGCAGCTTGTCTAGCACAGATACGCAGTATTTT. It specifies CASSLSSTDTQYF.

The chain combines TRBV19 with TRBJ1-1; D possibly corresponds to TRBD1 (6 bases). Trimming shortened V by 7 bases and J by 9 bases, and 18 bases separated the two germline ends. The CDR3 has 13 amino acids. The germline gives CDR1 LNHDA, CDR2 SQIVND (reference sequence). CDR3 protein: CASNPIDRGQAFF. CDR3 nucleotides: TGTGCCAGTAACCCTATAGACCGGGGGCAAGCTTTCTTT.

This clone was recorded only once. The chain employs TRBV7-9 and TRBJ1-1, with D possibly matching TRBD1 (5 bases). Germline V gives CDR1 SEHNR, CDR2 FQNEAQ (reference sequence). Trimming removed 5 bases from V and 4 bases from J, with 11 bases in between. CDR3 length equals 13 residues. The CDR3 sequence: CASSLTGRTEAFF. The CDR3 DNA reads TGTGCCAGCAGCCTTACAGGCCGCACTGAAGCTTTCTTT.

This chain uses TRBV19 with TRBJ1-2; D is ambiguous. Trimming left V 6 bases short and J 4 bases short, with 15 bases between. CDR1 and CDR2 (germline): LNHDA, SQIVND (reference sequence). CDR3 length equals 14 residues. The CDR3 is CASRPGQSTYGYTF. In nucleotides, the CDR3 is TGTGCCAGTAGACCGGGCCAGAGTACCTATGGCTACACCTTC.

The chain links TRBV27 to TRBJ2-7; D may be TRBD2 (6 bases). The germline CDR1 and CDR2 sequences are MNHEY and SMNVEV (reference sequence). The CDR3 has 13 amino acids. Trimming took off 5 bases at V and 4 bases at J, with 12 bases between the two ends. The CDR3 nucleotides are TGTGCCAGCAGTCCCAATAGCGGATACGAGCAGTACTTC. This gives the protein CASSPNSGYEQYF.

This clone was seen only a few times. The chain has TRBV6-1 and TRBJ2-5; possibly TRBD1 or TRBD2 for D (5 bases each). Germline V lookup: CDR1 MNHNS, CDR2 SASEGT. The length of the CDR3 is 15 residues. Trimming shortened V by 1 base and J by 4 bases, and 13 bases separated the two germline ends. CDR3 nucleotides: TGTGCCAGCAGTGAAGTTTGGGGCGAGGGAGAGACCCAGTACTTC. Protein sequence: CASSEVWGEGETQYF.

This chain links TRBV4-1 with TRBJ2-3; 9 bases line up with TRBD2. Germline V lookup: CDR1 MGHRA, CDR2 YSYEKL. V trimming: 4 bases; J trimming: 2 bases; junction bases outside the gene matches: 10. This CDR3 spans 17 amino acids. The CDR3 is CASSPIAGVSTTDTQYF. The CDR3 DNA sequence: TGCGCCAGCAGCCCGATAGCGGGAGTTTCGACCACAGATACGCAGTATTTT.

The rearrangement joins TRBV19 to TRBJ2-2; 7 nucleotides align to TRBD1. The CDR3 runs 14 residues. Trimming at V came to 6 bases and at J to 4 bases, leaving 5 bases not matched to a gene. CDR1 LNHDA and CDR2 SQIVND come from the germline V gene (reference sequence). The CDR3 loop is CASRDRRSTGELFF. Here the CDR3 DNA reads TGTGCCAGTAGGGACAGGCGGAGCACCGGGGAGCTGTTTTTT. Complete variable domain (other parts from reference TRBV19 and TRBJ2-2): DGGITQSPKYLFRKEGQNVTLSCEQNLNHDAMYWYRQDPGQGLRLIYYSQIVNDFQKGDIAEGYSVSREKKESFPLTVTSAQKNPTAFYLCASRDRRSTGELFFGEGSRLTVL.

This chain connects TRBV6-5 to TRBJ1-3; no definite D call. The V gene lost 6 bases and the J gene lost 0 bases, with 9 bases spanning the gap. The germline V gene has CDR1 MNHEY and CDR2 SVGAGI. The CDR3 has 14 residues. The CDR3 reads CASSHTPSGNTIYF. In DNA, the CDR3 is TGTGCCAGCAGCCACACACCCTCTGGAAACACCATATATTTT.

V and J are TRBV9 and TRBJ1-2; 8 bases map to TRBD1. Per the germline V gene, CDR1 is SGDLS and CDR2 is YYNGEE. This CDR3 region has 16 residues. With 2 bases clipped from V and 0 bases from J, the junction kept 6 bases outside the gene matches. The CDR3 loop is CASSVQDRAANYGYTF. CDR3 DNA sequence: TGTGCCAGCAGCGTCCAGGACAGGGCGGCTAACTATGGCTACACCTTC.